Shown below are 11 T cell receptor beta chains from a single sample sequenced in a study of T-cell reconstitution after alpha-beta-depleted transplantation in children. The TCRbeta library was prepared with unique molecular identifiers. MiXCR, run by TCRdb on the PCR reads, gives a single entry per CDR3 protein. The table records around 300,000 distinct CDR3 sequences, around 10% of them present only once. The starting material was peripheral blood, obtained 180 days after TCRalphabeta/CD19-depleted stem cell transplant. The receptors here all came from a male patient between 2 and 10 years old who had a stem cell transplant for chronic granulomatous disease, so the T cells may come from the graft donor.

This clonotype was observed at least ten times. This chain uses TRBV28 with TRBJ1-4; D remains unclear. Germline V CDR1 and CDR2: MDHEN, SYDVKM. This CDR3 spans 15 amino acids. V shed 2 bases and J shed 3 bases, with 10 bases lying between them. This chain's CDR3 is CASSLSTLSNEKLFF. CDR3 in DNA: TGTGCCAGCAGTTTAAGTACACTATCTAATGAAAAACTGTTTTTT.

This clonotype was observed many times. The chain carries TRBV7-8 and TRBJ2-6; no definite D call. V lost 1 base, J lost 0 bases, and 7 bases lay in between. CDR1 and CDR2 (germline): SGHVS, FQNEAQ. CDR3 size: 16 residues. The chain's CDR3 is CASSLVTVSGANVLTF. The CDR3 region has the DNA TGTGCCAGCAGCTTAGTAACGGTCTCTGGGGCCAACGTCCTGACTTTC.

The table lists this clonotype with many counts. The V gene is TRBV5-1, the J gene TRBJ2-2; possible D gene TRBD2, 6 bases. This CDR3 spans 15 amino acids. The germline V gene encodes CDR1 SGHRS and CDR2 YFSETQ. Trimming cost V 0 bases and J 3 bases, with 9 bases left between them. The CDR3 spells CASSLAASDTGELFF. The CDR3, as DNA: TGCGCCAGCAGCTTGGCCGCTAGCGACACCGGGGAGCTGTTTTTT.

Many counts were recorded for this clonotype. This sequence joins TRBV7-9 and TRBJ2-2, with D perhaps matching TRBD1 (5 bases). Per the germline V gene, CDR1 is SEHNR and CDR2 is FQNEAQ (reference sequence). Trimming stripped 8 bases from V and 10 bases from J, with 14 bases between. The CDR3 is made up of 12 amino acids. CDR3 in DNA: TGTGCCAGCTGCAAGGGGTCAGAGGAGCTGTTTTTT. Encoded protein: CASCKGSEELFF.

There are many counts of this clonotype. This chain connects TRBV20-1 to TRBJ1-2; D is perhaps TRBD1 (5 bases). The CDR3 consists of 13 residues. CDR1 is DFQATT, CDR2 SNEGSKA, per germline (reference sequence). Trimming left V 3 bases short and J 7 bases short, with 15 bases between. In nucleotides, the CDR3 is TGCAGTGCTAGTTCCGGGGGAGTATTTGGCTACACCTTC. This translates into CSASSGGVFGYTF.

This sequence joins TRBV5-4 and TRBJ2-2, with 9 positions matching TRBD1. V lost 4 bases to trimming and J lost 6 bases; unmatched junction nucleotides: 10. Germline V gene data show CDR1 as SGHNT and CDR2 as YYREEE (reference sequence). This CDR3 has 16 amino acids. The CDR3, as DNA: TGTGCCAGCAGCGCTACACAGGGGGCGGGGTCCGGGGAGCTGTTTTTT. Its protein is CASSATQGAGSGELFF. Variable domain in full (rest from reference TRBV5-4 and TRBJ2-2): ETGVTQSPTHLIKTRGQQVTLRCSSQSGHNTVSWYQQALGQGPQFIFQYYREEENGRGNFPPRFSGLQFPNYSSELNVNALELDDSALYLCASSATQGAGSGELFFGEGSRLTVL.

This clonotype occurred many times. This chain links TRBV4-1 with TRBJ2-5; no clear D. Trimming took off 1 base at V and 4 bases at J, with 4 bases between the two ends. The CDR3 is 12 amino acids. Germline assignment: CDR1 MGHRA and CDR2 YSYEKL. The CDR3 is CASSQVRETQYF. CDR3 in DNA: TGCGCCAGCAGCCAAGTACGAGAGACCCAGTACTTC.

The rearrangement links TRBV10-2 to TRBJ1-5; D is ambiguous. The CDR3 runs to 14 residues. The germline CDR1 and CDR2 sequences are WSHSY and SAAADI. V was pared by 4 bases and J by 6 bases, with 13 bases between. As DNA, the CDR3 is TGCGCCAGCAGTGGGTTCGGGATCAGTCAGCCCCAGCATTTT. Translation: CASSGFGISQPQHF.

The chain has TRBV9 and TRBJ2-1; 9 positions match TRBD2. CDR3 length: 15 amino acids. Germline loops: CDR1 SGDLS, CDR2 YYNGEE. V dropped 4 bases and J dropped 11; count of bases not matched to a gene: 13. In DNA, the CDR3 is TGTGCCAGCAGCCCCGGGGGACTAGCTACAATGAAGCAGTTCTTC. This translates into CASSPGGLATMKQFF.

This clonotype has ten or more counts. The rearrangement joins TRBV5-1 to TRBJ2-3, with 10 bases identical to TRBD1. This CDR3 region has 14 residues. Germline assignment: CDR1 SGHRS and CDR2 YFSETQ. The J segment lost 5 bases and the V segment lost 3 bases, leaving 3 bases of the junction unmatched. The CDR3: CASSSDRGVDTQYF. The CDR3 bases are TGCGCCAGCAGCTCGGACAGGGGGGTAGATACGCAGTATTTT.

In its sample, this clonotype was seen a few times. The gene calls are TRBV28 and TRBJ2-1; weak D call: TRBD2 (6 bases). Per germline, CDR1 MDHEN and CDR2 SYDVKM. This CDR3 spans 13 amino acids. Trimming pared 5 bases from V and 9 bases from J, leaving 14 bases between. The CDR3 DNA reads as TGTGCCAGCAGTCCGAGACTAGAAATTGAGCAGTTCTTC. Protein product: CASSPRLEIEQFF.